A selection of T cell receptor beta chains follows, all from one sample in a study of blood T cell repertoires in COVID-19. The assay was immunoSEQ multiplex PCR, and TCRdb's table has in-frame clones only and misses some. The sample consists of 68,000 or so clones, 91% of them appearing once. The material sequenced was peripheral blood. These TCRs come from a man aged 35 to 55 with COVID-19, enrolled during active disease. Each CDR3 is given with its conserved first and last residue. D genes are given only for firm matches. Where a row states a size, it is once, few, many or the class of an expanded clone; other rows omit it.

>.|.|TRBJ2-6|TRBV10-3
TGTGCCATCAGTGATAGTGGGAGCTCTGGGGCCAACGTCCTGACTTTC
CAISDSGSSGANVLTF
>.|.|TRBJ2-7|TRBV5-1
TGCGCCAGCAGCTTGCAACAGGGCGAGCAGTACTTC
CASSLQQGEQYF
>once|.|TRBJ1-5|TRBV15
TGTGCCACCAGCAGAGATCTGCAGGAACGGCAGCCCCAGCATTTT
CATSRDLQERQPQHF
>.|.|TRBJ2-1|TRBV28
TGTGCCAGCAGTTTCGGCGGGGTCTCAAATGAGCAGTTCTTC
CASSFGGVSNEQFF
>.|.|TRBJ2-5|TRBV7-3
TGTGCCAGCAGCTTACGCAGGGAAGAGACCCAGTACTTC
CASSLRREETQYF
>.|.|TRBJ2-5|TRBV7-3
TGTGCCAGCAGCTTAACGGGGGCCGCGGAGACCCAGTACTTC
CASSLTGAAETQYF
>.|TRBD1|TRBJ2-4|TRBV29-1
TGCAGCGTTGAAGAAGGTTCAGGGGGCTCGGACATTCAGTACTTC
CSVEEGSGGSDIQYF
>once|TRBD1|TRBJ1-2|TRBV27
TGTGCCAGCAGTTTATATGAGGGGGCGAGGGGCTACACCTTC
CASSLYEGARGYTF
>.|TRBD2|TRBJ2-2|TRBV5-4
TGTGCCAGCAGCACCGGACTAGCGGGGGGGAACACCGGGGAGCTGTTTTTT
CASSTGLAGGNTGELFF
>.|TRBD2|TRBJ2-1|TRBV10-2
TGCGCCAGCAGTGAACCAAGCGGGGGCTCCAATGAGCAGTTCTTC
CASSEPSGGSNEQFF
>.|.|TRBJ2-2|TRBV30
TGTGCCTGGAGTCGAATGGAAGGGGGGGCGAGGGTCGCCGGGGAGCTGTTTTTT
CAWSRMEGGARVAGELFF
>.|.|TRBJ1-2|TRBV10-3
TGTGCCATCAGTGGTCAGGGGAAGGGTGGCTACACCTTC
CAISGQGKGGYTF
>.|TRBD1|TRBJ2-2|TRBV11-2
TGTGCCAGCAGCCTAGGACAGGGGGCCACCGGGGAGCTGTTTTTT
CASSLGQGATGELFF
>.|.|TRBJ2-1|TRBV2
TGTGCCAGCAGTAGCGTCCTCTACAATGAGCAGTTCTTC
CASSSVLYNEQFF
>.|.|TRBJ1-1|TRBV5-1
TGCGCCAGCAGCCAGCAGGGTACTGAAGCTTTCTTT
CASSQQGTEAFF
>.|TRBD2|TRBJ2-5|TRBV7-9
TGTGCCAGCAGCGCCCTAGCGGGGGGGACGGAGACCCAGTACTTC
CASSALAGGTETQYF
>.|TRBD1|TRBJ1-4|TRBV5-5
TGTGCCAGCAGCTTGTTGACAGGGGCCTTCAATGAAAAACTGTTTTTT
CASSLLTGAFNEKLFF
>.|.|TRBJ1-5|TRBV27
TGTGCCAGCAGTTTCGGGTCAGGGGGCAATCAGCCCCAGCATTTT
CASSFGSGGNQPQHF
>.|.|TRBJ2-2|TRBV6-2/TRBV6-3
TGTGCCAGCAGTACTAACACCGGGGAGCTGTTTTTT
CASSTNTGELFF
>once|TRBD1|TRBJ2-5|TRBV3-1/TRBV3-2
TGTGCCAGCAGCCAAGATCCCACAGGGGATGAGACCCAGTACTTC
CASSQDPTGDETQYF
>.|.|TRBJ2-5|TRBV11-1
TGTGCCAGCGCCGCGTGGCAGGGCCAAGAGACCCAGTACTTC
CASAAWQGQETQYF
>.|.|TRBJ1-2|TRBV3-1/TRBV3-2
TGTGCCAGCAGCCAAGGACCCTCGGGACTTAACTATGGCTACACCTTC
CASSQGPSGLNYGYTF